This TCR beta chain comes out of a study of cytomegalovirus exposure and HLA in healthy donors. Regarding this clone: Its specificity is not known.

Study conclusions and caveats: The CMV antigen specificity of three CMV-associated chains was confirmed through in vitro analysis. Further analysis was carried out later, and it showed several of the most significant clusters appearing linked to common viral pathogens. After further analysis at a later stage, 16,951 TCR beta sequences were associated with HLA alleles at 0.05 false discovery rate.

Germline trimming cut 4 bases from V and 3 bases from J; bases unmatched to any gene: 4. The CDR3 extends over 14 amino acids. Germline CDR1 is SEHNR and CDR2 is FQNEAQ (reference sequence). PCR amplification relied on 60 Vbeta primers (plus 13 Jbeta primers). TCRdb keeps only in-frame clones here, not all; method: immunoSEQ multiplex PCR. This sample has 45,000 to 60,000 clones, with approximately 70% found just once. Specimen: PBMCs. The rearrangement links TRBV7-9 to TRBJ2-3, with 7 bases that match TRBD2. This TCR derives from a man between 18 and 35 years old in good health and CMV-seronegative. In DNA form, the CDR3 reads TGTGCCAGCAGCTCGGGAGGACGGACAGATACGCAGTATTTT. Translating gives CASSSGGRTDTQYF.